This T cell receptor (beta chain) was identified in a study of OX40 agonist ivuxolimab in advanced cancers. The ends were cut back, 5 bases at V and 10 bases at J, with 18 bases in the middle. Germline CDR1 reads GTSNPN; CDR2 reads SVGIG (reference sequence). The CDR3 runs to 14 residues. This clone was detected once. The data were produced by immunoSEQ multiplex PCR, yet TCRdb's version contains in-frame clones alone and is incomplete. The sample holds tens of thousands of clones, 85% to 90% seen once. This receptor was taken from an adult with an advanced solid tumor such as melanoma, head and neck, liver or kidney cancer. The V and J genes are TRBV30 and TRBJ1-6, with unresolved D. This material consisted of CD4+ or CD8+ T cells sorted from blood, taken in a trial of the OX40 agonist ivuxolimab. The chain's CDR3 is CAWAGPLRGSPLHF. DNA for the CDR3: TGTGCCTGGGCTGGCCCTCTCCGAGGATCACCCCTCCACTTT.